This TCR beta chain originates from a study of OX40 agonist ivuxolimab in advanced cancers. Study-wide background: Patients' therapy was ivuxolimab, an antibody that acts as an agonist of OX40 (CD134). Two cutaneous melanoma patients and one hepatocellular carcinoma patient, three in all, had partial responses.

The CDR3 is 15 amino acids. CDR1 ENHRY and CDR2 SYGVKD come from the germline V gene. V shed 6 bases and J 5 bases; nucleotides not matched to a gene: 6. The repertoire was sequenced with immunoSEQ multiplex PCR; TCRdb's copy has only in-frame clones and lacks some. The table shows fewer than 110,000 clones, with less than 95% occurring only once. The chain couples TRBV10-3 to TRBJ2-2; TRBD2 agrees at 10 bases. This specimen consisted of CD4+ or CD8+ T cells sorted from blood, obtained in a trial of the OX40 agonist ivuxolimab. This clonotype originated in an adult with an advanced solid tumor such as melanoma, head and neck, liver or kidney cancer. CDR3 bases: TGTGCCATCAGCCCTAGCGGGAGTCTGACCGGGGAGCTGTTTTTT. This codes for CAISPSGSLTGELFF.